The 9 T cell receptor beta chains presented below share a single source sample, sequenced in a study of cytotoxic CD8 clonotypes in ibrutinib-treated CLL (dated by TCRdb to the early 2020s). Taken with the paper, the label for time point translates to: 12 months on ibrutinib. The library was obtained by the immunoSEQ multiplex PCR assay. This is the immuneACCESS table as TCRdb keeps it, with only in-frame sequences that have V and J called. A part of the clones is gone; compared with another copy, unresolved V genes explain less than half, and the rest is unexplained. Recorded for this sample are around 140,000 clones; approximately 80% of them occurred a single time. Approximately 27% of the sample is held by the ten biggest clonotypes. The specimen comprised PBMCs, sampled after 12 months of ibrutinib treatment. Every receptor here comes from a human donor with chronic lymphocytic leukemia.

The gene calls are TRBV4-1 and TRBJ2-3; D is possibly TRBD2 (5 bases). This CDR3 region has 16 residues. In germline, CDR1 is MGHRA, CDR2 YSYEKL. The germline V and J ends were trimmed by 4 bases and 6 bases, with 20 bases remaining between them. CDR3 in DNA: TGCGCCAGCAGCCGGCCCCTTGAGGGTCCAAGTGATACGCAGTATTTT. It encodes CASSRPLEGPSDTQYF.

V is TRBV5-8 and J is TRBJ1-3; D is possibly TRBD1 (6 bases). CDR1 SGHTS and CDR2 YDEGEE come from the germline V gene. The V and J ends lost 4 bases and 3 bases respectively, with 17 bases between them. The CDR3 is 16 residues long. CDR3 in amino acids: CASSPTGGWVGNTIYF. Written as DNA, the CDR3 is TGTGCCAGCAGCCCAACGGGGGGCTGGGTTGGAAACACCATATATTTT.

The chain's CDR3 is CASSTRADTTGELFF. CDR3 bases: TGTGCCAGCAGCACCAGAGCGGATACCACCGGGGAGCTGTTTTTT. The rearrangement joins TRBV7-7 to TRBJ2-2, with a tentative D call TRBD2 (5 bases). Trimming stripped 5 bases from V and 4 bases from J, with 14 bases between. The germline CDR1 and CDR2 sequences are SSHAT and FNYEAQ (reference sequence). The CDR3 covers 15 residues.

The CDR3 reads CASSVVPADRTEAFF. CDR3 DNA sequence: TGTGCCAGCAGCGTAGTACCGGCGGATCGAACTGAAGCTTTCTTT. The chain is built from TRBV9 and TRBJ1-1; D remains ambiguous. Germline assignment: CDR1 SGDLS and CDR2 YYNGEE. The CDR3 length is 15 residues. V lost 0 bases and J 5 bases, leaving 14 bases between the germline ends.

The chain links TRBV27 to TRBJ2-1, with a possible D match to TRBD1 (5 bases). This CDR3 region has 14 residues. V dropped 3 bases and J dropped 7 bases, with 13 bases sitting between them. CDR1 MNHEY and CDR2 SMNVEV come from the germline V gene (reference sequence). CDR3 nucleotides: TGTGCCAGCAGTTTTGGCCAGGGTTCGAATGAGCAGTTCTTC. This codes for CASSFGQGSNEQFF.

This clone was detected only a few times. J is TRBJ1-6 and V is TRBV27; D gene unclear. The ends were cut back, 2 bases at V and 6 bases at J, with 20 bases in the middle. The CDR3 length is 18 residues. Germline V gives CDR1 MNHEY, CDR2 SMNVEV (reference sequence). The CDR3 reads CASSLIFGGVQGNSPLHF. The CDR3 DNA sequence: TGTGCCAGCAGTTTAATCTTCGGCGGGGTGCAAGGTAATTCACCCCTCCACTTT.

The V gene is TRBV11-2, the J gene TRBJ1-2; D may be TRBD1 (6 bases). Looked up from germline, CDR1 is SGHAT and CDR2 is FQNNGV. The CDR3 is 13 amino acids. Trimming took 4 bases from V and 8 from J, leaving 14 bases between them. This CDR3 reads CASSSAGAGGYTF. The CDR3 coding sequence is TGTGCCAGCAGCTCCGCGGGGGCGGGGGGCTACACCTTC.

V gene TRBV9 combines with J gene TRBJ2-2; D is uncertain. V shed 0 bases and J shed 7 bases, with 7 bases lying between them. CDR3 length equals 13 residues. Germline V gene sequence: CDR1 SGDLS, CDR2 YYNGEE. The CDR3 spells CASSVADGGELFF. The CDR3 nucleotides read TGTGCCAGCAGCGTAGCCGATGGCGGGGAGCTGTTTTTT.

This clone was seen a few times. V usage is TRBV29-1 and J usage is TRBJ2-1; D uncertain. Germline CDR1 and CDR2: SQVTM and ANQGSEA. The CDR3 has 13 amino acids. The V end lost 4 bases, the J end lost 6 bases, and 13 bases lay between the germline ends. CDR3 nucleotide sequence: TGCAGCGTTGTGGTGCTAGTGAGCAATGAGCAGTTCTTC. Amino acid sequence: CSVVVLVSNEQFF.